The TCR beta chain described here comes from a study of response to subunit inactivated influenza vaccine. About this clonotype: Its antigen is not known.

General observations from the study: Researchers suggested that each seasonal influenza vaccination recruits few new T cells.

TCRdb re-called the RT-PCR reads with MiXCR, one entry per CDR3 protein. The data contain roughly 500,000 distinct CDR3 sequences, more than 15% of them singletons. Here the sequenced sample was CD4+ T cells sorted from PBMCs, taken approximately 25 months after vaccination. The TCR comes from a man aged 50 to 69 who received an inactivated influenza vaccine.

The CDR3 region has the DNA TGTGCCACCAGCAGGACTCCGGGGGGGCGGACCAATGAGCAGTTCTTC. This translates into CATSRTPGGRTNEQFF. V and J are TRBV15 and TRBJ2-1, with 8 bases matching TRBD2. The CDR3 length is 16 residues. CDR1 LNHNV and CDR2 YYDKDF come from the germline V gene (reference sequence). J was trimmed by 6 bases and V by 3 bases; bases with no gene match: 10.